This T cell receptor beta chain was found in a study of T-cell memory formation after mild COVID-19. Notes on the study in general: While clones contracting from day 15 to 85 were balanced between CD4 and CD8, later expanders leaned CD4+. Researchers report contracting CD4+ clones mostly in CM and EM, with CD8+ clones in EMRA.

This clonotype turned up a few times. Its antigen is currently unknown. TCRdb passed the 5' RACE reads through MiXCR, listing each CDR3 protein once. The table lists around 450,000 distinct CDR3 sequences, around 19% of them singletons. The CDR3 sequence is 16 residues long. V lost 6 bases to trimming and J lost 4 bases; unmatched junction nucleotides: 10. Germline CDR1 and CDR2: SGHNT and YYREEE (reference sequence). This sequence originates from an adult woman who had mild COVID-19 (a few samples of this study predate the infection). Cell type and time point are not known. This chain uses TRBV5-4 with TRBJ2-1, with 10 nucleotides matching TRBD2. The sequencing input was PBMCs or a T cell subset sorted from them (not recorded which). CDR3 coding DNA: TGTGCCAGCACCGGCGTAGCGGGAGGAAGGTACAATGAGCAGTTCTTC. As protein: CASTGVAGGRYNEQFF.